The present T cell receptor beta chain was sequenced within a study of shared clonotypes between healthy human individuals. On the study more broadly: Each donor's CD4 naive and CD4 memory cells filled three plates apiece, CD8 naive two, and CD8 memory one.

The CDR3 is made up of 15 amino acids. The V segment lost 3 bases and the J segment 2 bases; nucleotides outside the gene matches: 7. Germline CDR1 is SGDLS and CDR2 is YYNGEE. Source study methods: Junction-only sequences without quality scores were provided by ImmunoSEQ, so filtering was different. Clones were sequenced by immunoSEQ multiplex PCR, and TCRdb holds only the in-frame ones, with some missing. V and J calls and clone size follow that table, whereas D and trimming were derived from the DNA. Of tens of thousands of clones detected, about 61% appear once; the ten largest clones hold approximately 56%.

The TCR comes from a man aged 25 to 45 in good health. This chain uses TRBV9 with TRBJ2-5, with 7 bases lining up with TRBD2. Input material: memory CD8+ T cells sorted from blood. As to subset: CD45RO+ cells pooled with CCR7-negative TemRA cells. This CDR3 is CASSEGLKNQETQYF. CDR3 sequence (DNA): TGTGCCAGCAGCGAGGGACTAAAAAATCAAGAGACCCAGTACTTC.